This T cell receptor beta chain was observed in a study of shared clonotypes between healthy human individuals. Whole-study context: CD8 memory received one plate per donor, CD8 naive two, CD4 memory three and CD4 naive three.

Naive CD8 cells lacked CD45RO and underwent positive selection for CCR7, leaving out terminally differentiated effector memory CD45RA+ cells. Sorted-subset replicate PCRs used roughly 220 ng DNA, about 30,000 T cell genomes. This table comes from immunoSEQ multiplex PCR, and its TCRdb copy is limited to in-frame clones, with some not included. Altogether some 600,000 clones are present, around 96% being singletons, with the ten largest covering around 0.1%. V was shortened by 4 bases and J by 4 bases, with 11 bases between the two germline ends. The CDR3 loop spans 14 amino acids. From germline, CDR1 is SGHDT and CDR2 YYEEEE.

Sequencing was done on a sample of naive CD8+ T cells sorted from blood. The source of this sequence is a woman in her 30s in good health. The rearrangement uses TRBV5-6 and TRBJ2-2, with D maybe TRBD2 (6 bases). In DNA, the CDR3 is TGTGCCAGCAGCGGGGGGACTTCCACCGGGGAGCTGTTTTTT. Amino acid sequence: CASSGGTSTGELFF.